One sample yielded the 25 T cell receptor beta chains listed below, sequenced in a study of cytomegalovirus exposure and HLA in healthy donors. The PCR ran on 60 Vbeta and 13 Jbeta primers. Assay used: immunoSEQ multiplex PCR; TCRdb lists only in-frame clones, some missing. The sample includes 210,000 or so clones, 75% to 85% of them seen just once. The specimen was PBMCs. Every receptor here comes from a girl aged 10 to 17 in good health and CMV-seronegative.

This clone was seen just once. The chain employs TRBV7-6 and TRBJ2-5, with D tentatively TRBD2 (7 bases). The CDR3 is made up of 15 amino acids. Trimming removed 2 bases at V and 2 bases at J, with 12 bases between. Germline loops: CDR1 SGHVS, CDR2 FNYEAQ. The chain's CDR3 is CASSLHRGAQETQYF. CDR3 coding DNA: TGTGCCAGCAGCTTACATCGGGGGGCTCAAGAGACCCAGTACTTC.

The V call is TRBV12-1, the J call TRBJ1-1; TRBD1 reflects the table's D call only, with no check against the DNA. TRBV12-1 corresponds to a pseudogene. CDR3 length: 22 residues. This chain's CDR3 is CASSFYPQTGTGASGFYTEAFF. CDR3 in DNA: TGTGCCAGCAGCTTTTATCCCCAAACCGGGACAGGAGCCTCGGGCTTTTATACTGAAGCTTTCTTT.

This clone was detected only a few times. The gene calls are TRBV10-1 and TRBJ1-2; 7 bases are shared with TRBD1. Losses at the gene ends were 7 bases for V and 7 bases for J; bases not matched to a gene: 3. This CDR3 comprises 11 residues. Looked up from germline, CDR1 is WNHNN and CDR2 is SYGVQD (reference sequence). The CDR3 region has the DNA TGCGCCAGCAAGGGGGCCACTGGCTACACCTTC. It is translated as CASKGATGYTF.

This clone showed up just a few times. J is TRBJ2-7 and V is TRBV6-6, with 9 positions matching TRBD1. This CDR3 region has 12 residues. J gave up 10 bases and V 5 bases, and 6 bases lay outside the gene matches. Germline V gene sequence: CDR1 MNHNY, CDR2 SVGAGI (reference sequence). The CDR3 DNA sequence: TGTGCCAGCAGTATACAGGGGGCCACTCAGTACTTC. Translated: CASSIQGATQYF.

V is TRBV28 and J is TRBJ1-5; D gene ambiguous. Looked up from germline, CDR1 is MDHEN and CDR2 is SYDVKM. The V and J ends lost 1 base and 6 bases respectively, with 7 bases between them. The CDR3 spans 13 residues. The CDR3 is CASSLYRGQPQHF. CDR3 DNA sequence: TGTGCCAGCAGTTTATACCGGGGTCAGCCCCAGCATTTT.

This chain connects TRBV7-9 to TRBJ1-2; D is perhaps TRBD1 (5 bases). This CDR3 contains 16 residues. The germline V gene has CDR1 SEHNR and CDR2 FQNEAQ (reference sequence). Trimming took off 4 bases at V and 0 bases at J, with 15 bases between the two ends. CDR3 nucleotide sequence: TGTGCCAGCAGCTACGGGGGACGGGGACCTAACTATGGCTACACCTTC. It yields the protein CASSYGGRGPNYGYTF. The whole variable domain, remainder taken from reference TRBV7-9 and TRBJ1-2, is DTGVSQNPRHKITKRGQNVTFRCDPISEHNRLYWYRQTLGQGPEFLTYFQNEAQLEKSRLLSDRFSAERPKGSFSTLEIQRTEQGDSAMYLCASSYGGRGPNYGYTFGSGTRLTVV.

The J gene is TRBJ2-7, the V gene TRBV9; D possibly corresponds to TRBD1 (6 bases). V dropped 4 bases and J dropped 3 bases, with 11 bases sitting between them. There are 13 residues in the CDR3. From germline, CDR1 is SGDLS and CDR2 YYNGEE. The DNA for the CDR3 is TGTGCCAGCAGCCCCGGACAGTACTACGAGCAGTACTTC. This encodes CASSPGQYYEQYF.

The chain joins TRBV30 to TRBJ2-7; TRBD1 agrees at 8 bases. The CDR3 covers 14 residues. CDR1 is GTSNPN and CDR2 is SVGIG in the germline V gene (reference sequence). V trimming: 5 bases; J trimming: 6 bases; junction bases outside the gene matches: 12. CDR3 loop: CAWSKDRVIAEQYF. Written as DNA, the CDR3 is TGTGCCTGGTCGAAGGACAGGGTGATTGCCGAGCAGTACTTC. Full variable domain (missing parts from reference TRBV30 and TRBJ2-7): SQTIHQWPATLVQPVGSPLSLECTVEGTSNPNLYWYRQAAGRGLQLLFYSVGIGQISSEVPQNLSASRPQDRQFILSSKKLLLSDSGFYLCAWSKDRVIAEQYFGPGTRLTVT.

This clone has only one observation. For the CDR3, the DNA is TGTGCCAGCAGCTTAGTCCCCTGGGTAGGGGCAGTGGATGGCTACACCTTC. It encodes CASSLVPWVGAVDGYTF. V usage is TRBV7-9 and J usage is TRBJ1-2; D possibly corresponds to TRBD1 (5 bases). CDR3 size: 17 residues. V lost 1 base, J lost 6 bases, and 21 bases lay in between. Germline-derived CDR1 and CDR2 are SEHNR and FQNEAQ (reference sequence).

CDR3 sequence: CAWSVSRTGVFDEQFF. CDR3 sequence (DNA): TGTGCCTGGAGTGTATCCCGGACAGGGGTTTTTGATGAGCAGTTCTTC. V and J are TRBV30 and TRBJ2-1, with 9 bases that match TRBD1. This CDR3 is built from 16 residues. The V gene end was trimmed by 0 bases and the J gene end by 8 bases; junction bases not matched to a gene: 11. Germline CDR1 is GTSNPN and CDR2 is SVGIG (reference sequence).

The CDR3 region is CASSNSGGDYNEQFF. The CDR3 bases are TGCGCCAGCAGCAACAGCGGGGGAGACTACAATGAGCAGTTCTTC. This sequence joins TRBV5-1 and TRBJ2-1, with 8 bases lining up with TRBD2. The CDR3 contains 15 residues. Germline CDR1 reads SGHRS; CDR2 reads YFSETQ. The V segment lost 4 bases and the J segment 3 bases; nucleotides outside the gene matches: 6.

The genes are TRBV5-1 and TRBJ1-1; 8 nucleotides line up with TRBD1. This CDR3 region has 15 residues. The germline V gene encodes CDR1 SGHRS and CDR2 YFSETQ. After removal of 4 bases from V and 8 bases from J, the junction contained 13 bases not matched to a gene. The CDR3 DNA is TGCGCCAGCAGCCAAGGACAGGGATCCCTTAAAGAAGCTTTCTTT. It yields the protein CASSQGQGSLKEAFF.

This clone was counted between two and nine times. The V gene is TRBV19, the J gene TRBJ2-7, with a possible D match to TRBD2 (6 bases). Germline loops: CDR1 LNHDA, CDR2 SQIVND (reference sequence). This CDR3 comprises 14 residues. The germline V and J ends were trimmed by 4 bases and 3 bases, with 13 bases remaining between them. CDR3 sequence (DNA): TGTGCCAGTAGTAGCGGCGGGACTCTCTACGAGCAGTACTTC. The encoded protein is CASSSGGTLYEQYF.

CDR3 DNA sequence: TGCGCCAGCAGTGAGGGACTAGCGGGAGGGCCCTACAATGAGCAGTTCTTC. Residues: CASSEGLAGGPYNEQFF. This chain links TRBV10-1 with TRBJ2-1, with 15 bases fitting TRBD2. Germline CDR1 WNHNN, CDR2 SYGVQD (reference sequence). CDR3 length: 17 amino acids. The V segment lost 2 bases and the J segment 2 bases; nucleotides outside the gene matches: 1.

This clone was recorded only once. J is TRBJ1-1 and V is TRBV6-4; 11 bases fit TRBD1. The CDR3 is 16 residues long. Germline V CDR1 and CDR2: MRHNA, SNTAGT. With 8 bases clipped from V and 4 bases from J, the junction kept 12 bases outside the gene matches. CDR3: CASGQGARGDSTEAFF. Written as DNA, the CDR3 is TGTGCCAGCGGACAGGGGGCGCGAGGAGACAGCACTGAAGCTTTCTTT.

This rearrangement joins TRBV7-6 to TRBJ1-1, with 7 bases that match TRBD1. Losses at the gene ends were 5 bases for V and 0 bases for J; bases not matched to a gene: 9. CDR3 length: 16 residues. Looked up from germline, CDR1 is SGHVS and CDR2 is FNYEAQ. CDR3 sequence (DNA): TGTGCCAGCAGCCACGGACAGGCTACCATGAACACTGAAGCTTTCTTT. It encodes CASSHGQATMNTEAFF.

The CDR3 region has the DNA TGTGCCAGCAGCTTAGCCCCCGGGGGGACTGAAGCTTTCTTT. Translating it yields CASSLAPGGTEAFF. This rearrangement joins TRBV7-8 to TRBJ1-1, with D possibly matching TRBD1 (5 bases). From germline, CDR1 is SGHVS and CDR2 FQNEAQ. This CDR3 contains 14 residues. V lost 0 bases and J lost 5, with 10 bases in between.

CDR3 amino acids: CASTFGGATDTQYF. Here the CDR3 DNA reads TGCGCCAGCACTTTTGGGGGGGCCACAGATACGCAGTATTTT. The rearrangement uses TRBV5-1 and TRBJ2-3, with D perhaps TRBD2 (7 bases). V lost 6 bases and J 2 bases, leaving 13 bases between the germline ends. CDR3 size: 14 residues. Per the germline V gene, CDR1 is SGHRS and CDR2 is YFSETQ.

The J gene is TRBJ2-2, the V gene TRBV6-1; D is possibly TRBD1 (5 bases). The V and J ends lost 2 bases and 5 bases respectively, with 12 bases between them. The CDR3 is 15 residues long. Germline lookup yields CDR1 MNHNS and CDR2 SASEGT. The DNA for the CDR3 is TGTGCCAGCAGTGAAAAGACAGTATTTACCGGGGAGCTGTTTTTT. Translating it yields CASSEKTVFTGELFF.

The chain carries TRBV12-1 and TRBJ1-1; the table's TRBD1 call for D was not verified on the DNA. TRBV12-1 represents a pseudogene. CDR3 length: 13 residues. CDR3 protein: CASSISGGTEAFF. The CDR3 bases are TGTGCCAGCAGCATCTCAGGGGGCACTGAAGCTTTCTTT.

The rearrangement links TRBV6-1 to TRBJ2-1, with 9 bases that match TRBD2. Germline CDR1 MNHNS, CDR2 SASEGT. This CDR3 comprises 15 residues. The J segment lost 7 bases and the V segment lost 8 bases, leaving 12 bases of the junction unmatched. CDR3 sequence reads: CASGYRTSVRNEQFF. CDR3 nucleotide sequence: TGTGCCAGCGGGTATAGGACTAGCGTTAGGAATGAGCAGTTCTTC.

This chain uses TRBV7-2 with TRBJ1-1; D is perhaps TRBD1 (5 bases). The CDR3 runs to 14 residues. The V end lost 4 bases, the J end lost 1 base, and 10 bases lay between the germline ends. CDR1 is SGHTA and CDR2 is FQGNSA in the germline V gene. The CDR3 reads CASSWGRGNTEAFF. As DNA, the CDR3 is TGTGCCAGCAGCTGGGGCCGAGGGAACACTGAAGCTTTCTTT.

This clone was counted a single time. The genes are TRBV7-2 and TRBJ1-3; no definite D call. Germline CDR1 is SGHTA and CDR2 is FQGNSA. Trimming took off 9 bases at V and 0 bases at J, with 12 bases between the two ends. CDR3 length equals 14 residues. CDR3 residues: CASLTSYSGNTIYF. In DNA, the CDR3 is TGTGCCAGTTTAACTTCTTACTCTGGAAACACCATATATTTT.

The rearrangement uses TRBV13 and TRBJ1-1, with D unresolved. V dropped 3 bases and J dropped 4 bases, with 12 bases sitting between them. CDR1 is PRHDT, CDR2 FYEKMQ, per germline (reference sequence). This CDR3 region has 14 residues. The CDR3 loop is CASSLARGITEAFF. DNA of the CDR3: TGTGCCAGCAGCTTGGCCAGAGGGATCACTGAAGCTTTCTTT.

This chain uses TRBV30 with TRBJ1-4; D may be TRBD1 (5 bases). The CDR3 has 14 amino acids. V was cut by 2 bases and J by 3 bases, with 10 bases left in between. Germline loops: CDR1 GTSNPN, CDR2 SVGIG (reference sequence). In nucleotides, the CDR3 is TGTGCCTGGAGTCGAACAGGTCCTAATGAAAAACTGTTTTTT. Amino acids: CAWSRTGPNEKLFF.